These 5 T cell receptor beta chains were sequenced from one sample in a study of T cells in Graves' hyperthyroidism and ophthalmopathy (dated by TCRdb to between 2018 and 2020). Libraries were built with multiplex PCR. TCRdb names Illumina HiSeq 2000 as the instrument used. The TCR beta CDR3 regions were amplified from the RNA transcripts. For the first round of RT-PCR on the TCR CDR3, the HTBI primer set was used together with the Qiagen OneStep RT-PCR kit. TCRdb reworked the public reads: Q25 trimming with fastp, MiXCR clone assembly, productive beta chains retained. Every distinct CDR3 protein forms one entry, paired with its most common genes and DNA. The sample table records about 560,000 distinct CDR3 sequences; approximately 16% of these occur just once. The ten largest clones take up under 20% of the sample. The specimen was blood. These receptor sequences come from a woman aged 18-29 years with Graves' hyperthyroidism.

In its sample, this clonotype was seen many times. V is TRBV3-1 and J is TRBJ2-7; perhaps TRBD1 as D (6 bases). The CDR3 loop spans 17 amino acids. The V end was cut by 0 bases, the J end by 0 bases, with 15 bases between. The germline V gene encodes CDR1 LGHDT and CDR2 YNNKEL (reference sequence). CDR3 protein: CASSQDWGADSSYEQYF. Written as DNA, the CDR3 is TGTGCCAGCAGCCAAGATTGGGGAGCGGACAGCTCCTACGAGCAGTACTTC.

This clonotype was seen just once. The V gene is TRBV28, the J gene TRBJ2-1; 8 bases are shared with TRBD1. V shed 5 bases, J shed 4 bases, and the junction held 7 bases outside the gene matches. In germline, CDR1 is MDHEN, CDR2 SYDVKM. There are 15 residues in the CDR3. The CDR3 DNA follows: TGTGCCAGCAGTCCACCGGACAGGGCGTACAATGAGCAGTTCTTC. This codes for CASSPPDRAYNEQFF.

This chain links TRBV20-1 with TRBJ1-1; D may be TRBD1 (6 bases). This CDR3 contains 16 residues. The V gene's germline CDR1 is DFQATT and CDR2 SNEGSKA (reference sequence). Deletions cut 1 base from V and 2 bases from J, with 17 bases between. Here the CDR3 DNA reads TGCAGTGCTAGAGTGAGGGGGGACACCTTTAACACTGAAGCTTTCTTT. Translation: CSARVRGDTFNTEAFF.

Note on this clonotype: A much larger clone differs by one base, so this may be a read error. The rearrangement links TRBV20-1 to TRBJ1-5; no firm D call. Germline assignment: CDR1 DFQATT and CDR2 SNEGSKA (reference sequence). The V and J ends lost 2 bases and 6 bases respectively, with 14 bases between them. This CDR3 region has 14 residues. CDR3 residues: CSARNTGRSQPQHF. In nucleotides, the CDR3 is TGCAGTGCTAGAAATACCGGGCGCAGTCAGCCCCAGCATTTT.

This clonotype was recorded at least ten times. The chain couples TRBV5-1 to TRBJ2-7; D call uncertain. This CDR3 has 17 residues. Germline V gene sequence: CDR1 SGHRS, CDR2 YFSETQ. V shed 0 bases and J shed 4 bases, with 20 bases lying between them. For the CDR3, the DNA is TGCGCCAGCAGCTTGGGGTACCAGAAGTCGAACCGTTACGAGCAGTACTTC. It specifies CASSLGYQKSNRYEQYF.